This T cell receptor beta chain was documented in a study of shared clonotypes between healthy human individuals. The study, taken as a whole, reports: Non-shared clonotypes had lower generation probabilities than clonotypes shared by all four sorted-subset donors.

With 0 bases removed from V and 0 bases from J, the gap between germline ends came to 12 bases. Looked up from germline, CDR1 is SGHTS and CDR2 is YDEGEE. The CDR3 extends over 16 amino acids. Sequencing was performed with immunoSEQ multiplex PCR; in TCRdb, only in-frame clones are kept and a portion is missing. The repertoire includes some 2.3 million clones, 90% to 95% of them detected once, and under 0.45% sits in the top ten. As concerns this clone: What it binds is unknown.

The CD4+ fraction was divided into a CD45RA+ naive subset and a CD45RA-negative memory subset. J is TRBJ1-1 and V is TRBV5-8; TRBD1 is a possible D gene (5 bases). The sequencing sample was made of naive CD4+ T cells from PBMCs. Subset here: CD45RA+ positively selected. This TCR derives from a man aged 18 to 29 in good health. Some clones in this sample may be carry-over from other donors' samples. This CDR3 is CASSLETGTVNTEAFF. The CDR3 DNA sequence: TGTGCCAGCAGCTTGGAAACGGGGACCGTGAACACTGAAGCTTTCTTT.